The 29 T cell receptor beta chains given below trace back to one sample, sequenced in a study of Graves' ophthalmopathy and Graves' hyperthyroidism. As the template, RNA transcripts were used to amplify TCR beta CDR3 regions. RT-PCR in the first round used HTBI primers; a second-round multiplex PCR followed. TCRdb ran MiXCR on the multiplex PCR reads and lists one entry per CDR3 protein. The data show hundreds of thousands of distinct CDR3 sequences, under 50% seen once. The sample comprised peripheral blood. These receptors originate from an adult man with Graves' ophthalmopathy.

A few counts support this clonotype. The rearrangement uses TRBV20-1 and TRBJ2-7; possibly TRBD2 for D (6 bases). The CDR3 extends over 14 amino acids. CDR1 and CDR2 from the germline V gene are DFQATT and SNEGSKA (reference sequence). V was clipped by 0 bases and J by 5 bases, with 14 bases between them. CDR3 sequence (DNA): TGCAGTGCTAGAGATCCTGGCGGGAACAACGAGCAGTACTTC. Its protein product is CSARDPGGNNEQYF.

This clonotype occurred many times. The chain recombines TRBV10-3 with TRBJ2-7, with D perhaps matching TRBD1 or TRBD2 (5 bases each). CDR3 length: 14 residues. V shed 6 bases and J shed 3 bases, with 15 bases lying between them. Germline V CDR1 and CDR2: ENHRY, SYGVKD. This CDR3 reads CAIRTTGRLYEQYF. The CDR3, as DNA: TGTGCCATCAGGACCACGGGACGGCTCTACGAGCAGTACTTC.

This rearrangement joins TRBV3-1 to TRBJ2-5; possibly TRBD1 for D (5 bases). Between the trimmed V and J ends, which lost 4 bases and 4 bases, there was a span of 16 bases. From germline, CDR1 is LGHDT and CDR2 YNNKEL (reference sequence). The CDR3 consists of 15 residues. The CDR3 spells CASSPSARALETQYF. The CDR3 DNA reads as TGTGCCAGCAGCCCCTCGGCCAGGGCCTTAGAGACCCAGTACTTC.

Regarding this clonotype: Because the CDR3's place on the DNA is in doubt, the DNA is left out and the CDR3 is given as listed by TCRdb. This CDR3 reads CASRVAEGTGELLF. V and J are TRBV12-3 or TRBV12-4 and TRBJ2-2; no check of the table's D call, TRBD1, against the DNA was made. The CDR3 region is 14 residues in length, termini included.

V and J are TRBV7-8 and TRBJ1-2; TRBD1 is a possible D gene (5 bases). The length of the CDR3 is 14 residues. The germline V gene encodes CDR1 SGHVS and CDR2 FQNEAQ. V lost 5 bases, J lost 8 bases, and 18 bases lay in between. The CDR3 bases are TGTGCCAGCAGCCCCCGACAGCCCAGGGACGGCTACACCTTC. This gives the protein CASSPRQPRDGYTF.

V usage is TRBV12-3 or TRBV12-4 and J usage is TRBJ2-6; TRBD1 is a possible D gene (5 bases). This CDR3 is built from 19 residues. The germline V and J ends were trimmed by 1 base and 0 bases, with 16 bases remaining between them. The CDR3: CASSLVPRQRHSGANVLTF. DNA for the CDR3: TGTGCCAGCAGTTTAGTACCCCGACAGAGACACTCTGGGGCCAACGTCCTGACTTTC.

This clonotype was seen once. The chain recombines TRBV9 with TRBJ1-2; no firm D call. V shed 4 bases and J shed 7 bases, with 35 bases lying between them. This CDR3 has 20 residues. Germline V CDR1 and CDR2: SGDLS, YYNGEE. CDR3 coding DNA: TGTGCCAGCAGCACCTCCACCGGGCCCCGCGATCCTAACGGGGTAGCTGGCTACACCTTC. Its translation: CASSTSTGPRDPNGVAGYTF.

This clonotype was counted only a few times. This sequence joins TRBV3-1 and TRBJ1-2; D remains ambiguous. The V gene lost 1 base and the J gene lost 3 bases, with 9 bases spanning the gap. Germline CDR1 LGHDT, CDR2 YNNKEL (reference sequence). The CDR3 runs 14 residues. This chain's CDR3 is CASSQVPKDYGYTF. DNA of the CDR3: TGTGCCAGCAGCCAAGTCCCCAAGGACTATGGCTACACCTTC. Based on the CDR3 plus reference TRBV3-1 and TRBJ1-2, the full variable domain is DTAVSQTPKYLVTQMGNDKSIKCEQNLGHDTMYWYKQDSKKFLKIMFSYNNKELIINETVPNRFSPKSPDKAHLNLHINSLELGDSAVYFCASSQVPKDYGYTFGSGTRLTVV.

V gene TRBV27 combines with J gene TRBJ2-7; TRBD2 might be the D (6 bases). Germline CDR1 and CDR2: MNHEY and SMNVEV (reference sequence). The CDR3 has 14 amino acids. Trimming shortened V by 2 bases and J by 1 base, and 9 bases separated the two germline ends. The CDR3 bases are TGTGCCAGCAGTTTAACGGGGGAATCCTACGAGCAGTACTTC. Its protein is CASSLTGESYEQYF.

This chain connects TRBV25-1 to TRBJ1-1; unclear D gene. This CDR3 comprises 13 residues. CDR1 MGHDK and CDR2 SYGVNS come from the germline V gene. V lost 6 bases, J lost 1 base, and 9 bases lay in between. CDR3 nucleotide sequence: TGTGCCAGCAGGTGGACTGCGAACACTGAAGCTTTCTTT. Residues: CASRWTANTEAFF. Full variable domain (missing parts from reference TRBV25-1 and TRBJ1-1): EADIYQTPRYLVIGTGKKITLECSQTMGHDKMYWYQQDPGMELHLIHYSYGVNSTEKGDLSSESTVSRIRTEHFPLTLESARPSHTSQYLCASRWTANTEAFFGQGTRLTVV.

The rearrangement uses TRBV29-1 and TRBJ2-1; D gene ambiguous. The CDR3 is 12 residues long. Germline V gene data show CDR1 as SQVTM and CDR2 as ANQGSEA. V dropped 0 bases and J dropped 14 bases, with 14 bases sitting between them. CDR3 DNA: TGCAGCGTTGAAGATGGCAGCAGATGGAAGTTCTTC. As protein: CSVEDGSRWKFF.

This clonotype was recorded many times. V is TRBV24-1 and J is TRBJ1-1; D gene uncertain. The germline gives CDR1 KGHDR, CDR2 SFDVKD. The CDR3 totals 13 residues. Trimming cost V 2 bases and J 10 bases, with 13 bases left between them. The CDR3 bases are TGTGCCACCAGTGATTCTACTGCCTGGGGAGCTTTCTTT. It codes for CATSDSTAWGAFF.

Many counts were recorded for this clonotype. This sequence joins TRBV19 and TRBJ1-1; D is undetermined. The CDR3 consists of 12 residues. Trimming took 7 bases from V and 6 from J, leaving 12 bases between them. CDR1 and CDR2 from the germline V gene are LNHDA and SQIVND (reference sequence). The CDR3 here is CASTSLRAEAFF. The DNA for the CDR3 is TGTGCCAGTACTTCGCTAAGGGCTGAAGCTTTCTTT.

The V call is TRBV5-1, the J call TRBJ2-7, with D tentatively TRBD2 (6 bases). CDR1 is SGHRS, CDR2 YFSETQ, per germline. Between the trimmed V and J ends, which lost 7 bases and 5 bases, there was a span of 19 bases. CDR3 size: 14 residues. Here the CDR3 DNA reads TGCGCCAGCGGCGTGGGGGGTTTCTTCGACGAGCAGTACTTC. Translating gives CASGVGGFFDEQYF.

The rearrangement links TRBV4-1 to TRBJ2-7, with TRBD2 matching 16 bases. The CDR3 runs to 17 residues. Trimming cost V 4 bases and J 4 bases; bases outside gene matches: 7. Germline CDR1 and CDR2: MGHRA and YSYEKL. CDR3 nucleotide sequence: TGCGCCAGCAGCCCGGAACCGGGACTAGCGGGAGGGTACGAGCAGTACTTC. Translating it yields CASSPEPGLAGGYEQYF.

This sequence joins TRBV4-2 and TRBJ1-4; no definite D call. The CDR3 is made up of 15 amino acids. Germline V lookup: CDR1 LGHNA, CDR2 YNFKEQ. V lost 1 base and J 0 bases, leaving 6 bases between the germline ends. CDR3 residues: CASSQGPATNEKLFF. DNA of the CDR3: TGTGCCAGCAGCCAAGGACCTGCAACTAATGAAAAACTGTTTTTT.

The chain couples TRBV19 to TRBJ2-5, with no clear D. The V gene lost 3 bases and the J gene lost 4 bases, with 9 bases spanning the gap. Germline V gene lookup returns CDR1 LNHDA and CDR2 SQIVND (reference sequence). The CDR3 extends over 13 amino acids. The CDR3 sequence is CASSMGNGETQYF. The CDR3 DNA reads as TGTGCCAGTAGTATGGGGAATGGAGAGACCCAGTACTTC.

This clonotype was recorded at least ten times. This chain connects TRBV19 to TRBJ1-5; 7 bases line up with TRBD1. J lost 6 bases, V lost 5 bases, and 10 bases had no gene match. The CDR3 extends over 15 amino acids. Germline V lookup: CDR1 LNHDA, CDR2 SQIVND (reference sequence). Here the CDR3 DNA reads TGTGCCAGTAGTGGTGGGGCAGGGGGTGGTCAGCCCCAGCATTTT. Its translation is CASSGGAGGGQPQHF.

This clonotype was detected ten times or more. The CDR3 DNA sequence: TGTGCCAGCAGCCCGCGGGGCGCTCCAGGGTTTGAAAAACTGTTTTTT. It translates to CASSPRGAPGFEKLFF. The V and J genes are TRBV7-9 and TRBJ1-4, with TRBD1 as a possible D gene (5 bases). V lost 5 bases, J lost 7 bases, and 20 bases lay in between. Germline V gives CDR1 SEHNR, CDR2 FQNEAQ (reference sequence). This CDR3 has 16 amino acids.

This clonotype came up a few times. DNA for the CDR3: TGCGCCAGCAGCCAAGGGGTTGACTCTGGGGCCAACGTCCTGACTTTC. This encodes CASSQGVDSGANVLTF. The chain has TRBV4-3 and TRBJ2-6, with no clear D. The CDR3 covers 16 residues. Per the germline V gene, CDR1 is LGHNA and CDR2 is YSLEER. The ends were cut back, 1 base at V and 0 bases at J, with 7 bases in the middle.

This clonotype was observed at least ten times. The V call is TRBV20-1, the J call TRBJ1-1; tentatively, D is TRBD1 (5 bases). The germline V gene has CDR1 DFQATT and CDR2 SNEGSKA (reference sequence). CDR3 length: 13 amino acids. V shed 3 bases and J shed 6 bases, with 14 bases lying between them. Written as DNA, the CDR3 is TGCAGTGCTAGGCCCGGTAGGGACTCTGAAGCTTTCTTT. Translating gives CSARPGRDSEAFF.

Points on this clonotype: Relative to the germline gene, one junction end is altered; a read error may explain this. The rearrangement links TRBV7-8 to TRBJ2-3, with 9 bases fitting TRBD2. Germline V gene sequence: CDR1 SGHVS, CDR2 FQNEAQ. The CDR3 is 15 residues long. The CDR3 reads CASSRSSGITETQYF. The CDR3 coding sequence is TGTGCCAGCAGCCGATCTAGCGGGATCACAGAGACGCAGTATTTT.

The chain couples TRBV12-3 or TRBV12-4 to TRBJ1-1; tentative D call: TRBD1 (6 bases). This CDR3 is 16 amino acids long. V shed 4 bases and J shed 1 base, with 16 bases lying between them. DNA for the CDR3: TGTGCCAGCAGTTCATGGGGGCCCAGGAAGAACACTGAAGCTTTCTTT. Its translation: CASSSWGPRKNTEAFF.

At least ten counts were recorded for this clonotype. The chain employs TRBV9 and TRBJ2-6; D not resolved. The CDR3 extends over 13 amino acids. Trimming pared 4 bases from V and 2 bases from J, leaving 4 bases between. Germline V gene lookup returns CDR1 SGDLS and CDR2 YYNGEE. CDR3 nucleotides: TGTGCCAGCAGCTCAGCTGGGGCCAACGTCCTGACTTTC. Encoded protein: CASSSAGANVLTF.

This clonotype was recorded at least ten times. V is TRBV12-3 or TRBV12-4 and J is TRBJ1-6; tentatively, D is TRBD1 (6 bases). This CDR3 contains 13 residues. Trimming pared 8 bases from V and 6 bases from J, leaving 11 bases between. CDR3 residues: CASFGQLNSPLHF. As DNA, the CDR3 is TGTGCCAGCTTCGGACAGCTTAATTCACCCCTCCACTTT.

This clonotype came up many times. The chain combines TRBV7-9 with TRBJ1-2; weak D call: TRBD1 (6 bases). The germline V gene has CDR1 SEHNR and CDR2 FQNEAQ (reference sequence). The CDR3 has 14 amino acids. Between the trimmed V and J ends, which lost 4 bases and 4 bases, there was a span of 13 bases. The CDR3 nucleotides read TGTGCCAGCAGCTCTCAGGGGCCCCTCTATGGCTACACCTTC. Translated, it gives CASSSQGPLYGYTF.

This rearrangement joins TRBV5-8 to TRBJ2-7; 9 bases are shared with TRBD1. The CDR3 is 15 residues long. Germline values: CDR1 SGHTS, CDR2 YDEGEE. V gave up 2 bases and J gave up 4 bases; unmatched junction bases: 7. The CDR3 sequence: CASSFSTGGSYEQYF. For the CDR3, the DNA is TGTGCCAGCAGCTTTAGCACAGGGGGCTCGTACGAGCAGTACTTC. Looking up the rest from reference TRBV5-8 and TRBJ2-7 gives the full variable domain: EAGVTQSPTHLIKTRGQQATLRCSPISGHTSVYWYQQALGLGLQFLLWYDEGEERNRGNFPPRFSGRQFPNYSSELNVNALELEDSALYLCASSFSTGGSYEQYFGPGTRLTVT.

This clonotype was found many times. The chain has TRBV7-9 and TRBJ1-6; 10 bases are shared with TRBD1. Germline V CDR1 and CDR2: SEHNR, FQNEAQ (reference sequence). Trimming at V came to 2 bases and at J to 2 bases, leaving 3 bases not matched to a gene. There are 17 residues in the CDR3. CDR3 region: CASSLSGTGAYNSPLHF. CDR3 nucleotides: TGTGCCAGCAGCTTAAGCGGGACAGGGGCCTATAATTCACCCCTCCACTTT. Supplemented by reference TRBV7-9 and TRBJ1-6, the full variable domain reads DTGVSQNPRHKITKRGQNVTFRCDPISEHNRLYWYRQTLGQGPEFLTYFQNEAQLEKSRLLSDRFSAERPKGSFSTLEIQRTEQGDSAMYLCASSLSGTGAYNSPLHFGNGTRLTVT.

There are a few counts of this clonotype. The rearrangement links TRBV4-3 to TRBJ1-1, with D uncertain. Germline CDR1 reads LGHNA; CDR2 reads YSLEER. Trimming took off 1 base at V and 4 bases at J, with 13 bases between the two ends. The CDR3 has 15 residues. CDR3 nucleotides: TGCGCCAGCAGCCAAGGGGTAGGCCGGAGCACTGAAGCTTTCTTT. It encodes CASSQGVGRSTEAFF.